This T cell receptor beta chain is drawn from a study of a mutant IDH1 vaccine in newly diagnosed glioma. Time point specified: baseline, week 1 (first vaccination visit). Regarding treatment: pre-vaccination baseline after standard-of-care therapy. Patients carried new grade 3 or 4 IDH1-mutant astrocytomas lacking nuclear ATRX. TCRdb keeps only in-frame clones here, not all; method: immunoSEQ multiplex PCR. Of around 64,000 clones in the sample, about 83% were seen once. Trimming took 3 bases from V and 7 from J, leaving 22 bases between them. CDR3 size: 16 residues. Germline V gene lookup returns CDR1 SGHDN and CDR2 FVKESK.

This clonotype originated in a woman younger than 30 with glioma. Some clones in this sample may be carry-over from other donors' samples. The sequences come from peripheral blood mononuclear cells (PBMCs), collected from a glioma patient treated with radiotherapy, temozolomide or both. V and J are TRBV14 and TRBJ2-7; perhaps TRBD1 as D (5 bases). CDR3 sequence: CASSHWSGRAMREQYF. DNA for the CDR3: TGTGCCAGCAGCCATTGGTCAGGCAGGGCGATGAGGGAGCAGTACTTC.